The clone carrying this TCR beta chain has a handful of counts. A single record per CDR3 protein comes from TCRdb applying MiXCR to the 5' RACE reads. Of around 220,000 distinct CDR3 sequences listed, approximately 16% are singletons. The entry originates in a study of T-cell memory formation after mild COVID-19. After removal of 7 bases from V and 5 bases from J, the junction contained 7 bases not matched to a gene. The CDR3 is 13 amino acids. The J gene is TRBJ2-5, the V gene TRBV23-1; 7 bases match TRBD1. TRBV23-1 is sorted into the ORF group, with uncertain function. Sequencing was done on a sample of PBMCs or a T cell subset sorted from them (not recorded which). The receptor was isolated from a man between 18 and 35 years old who had mild COVID-19 (a few samples of this study predate the infection). Cell type and time point are not known. CDR3 protein: CASKNRGFETQYF. CDR3 nucleotide sequence: TGCGCCAGCAAGAACAGGGGATTTGAGACCCAGTACTTC.